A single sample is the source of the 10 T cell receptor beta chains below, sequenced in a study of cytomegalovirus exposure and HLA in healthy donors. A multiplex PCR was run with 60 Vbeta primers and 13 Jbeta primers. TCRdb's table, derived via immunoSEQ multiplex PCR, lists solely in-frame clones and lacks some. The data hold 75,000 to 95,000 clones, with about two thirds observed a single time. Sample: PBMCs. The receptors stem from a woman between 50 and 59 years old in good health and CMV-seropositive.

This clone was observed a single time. CDR3 residues: CASSVGNTGYGYTF. DNA of the CDR3: TGTGCCAGCAGCGTCGGGAACACAGGGTATGGCTACACCTTC. The chain carries TRBV9 and TRBJ1-2, with D maybe TRBD1 (6 bases). V dropped 2 bases and J dropped 5 bases, with 13 bases sitting between them. The CDR3 extends over 14 amino acids. Germline assignment: CDR1 SGDLS and CDR2 YYNGEE.

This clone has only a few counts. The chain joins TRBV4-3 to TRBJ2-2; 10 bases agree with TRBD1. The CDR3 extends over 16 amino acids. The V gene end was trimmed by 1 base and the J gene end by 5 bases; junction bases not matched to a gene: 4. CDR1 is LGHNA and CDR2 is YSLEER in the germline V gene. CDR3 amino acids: CASSQATGGETGELFF. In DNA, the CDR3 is TGCGCCAGCAGCCAAGCGACAGGGGGCGAAACCGGGGAGCTGTTTTTT.

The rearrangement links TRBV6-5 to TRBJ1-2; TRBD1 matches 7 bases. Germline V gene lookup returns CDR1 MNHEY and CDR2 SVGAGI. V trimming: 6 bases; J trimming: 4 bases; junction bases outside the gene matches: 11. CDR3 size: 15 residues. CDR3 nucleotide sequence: TGTGCCAGCAGACCAAGTATGACAGGGATCTATGGCTACACCTTC. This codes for CASRPSMTGIYGYTF.

DNA of the CDR3: TGTGCCAGTAGTAGACAGGGGGCGTATGAAAAACTGTTTTTT. Protein product: CASSRQGAYEKLFF. This chain joins TRBV19 and TRBJ1-4; 10 bases fit TRBD1. In germline, CDR1 is LNHDA, CDR2 SQIVND (reference sequence). This CDR3 has 14 residues. The junction had 2 bases not matched to a gene; V was cut back by 4 bases and J by 6 bases.

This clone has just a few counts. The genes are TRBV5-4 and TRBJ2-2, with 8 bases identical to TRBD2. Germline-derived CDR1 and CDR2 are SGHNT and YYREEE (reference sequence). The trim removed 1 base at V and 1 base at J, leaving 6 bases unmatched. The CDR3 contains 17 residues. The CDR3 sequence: CASSLSLAGLNTGELFF. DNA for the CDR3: TGTGCCAGCAGCTTGTCCCTAGCGGGCCTGAACACCGGGGAGCTGTTTTTT.

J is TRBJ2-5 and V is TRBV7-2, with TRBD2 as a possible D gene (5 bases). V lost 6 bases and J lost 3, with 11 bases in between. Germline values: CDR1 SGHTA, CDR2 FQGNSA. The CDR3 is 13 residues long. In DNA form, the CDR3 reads TGTGCCAGCAGTAAGGTGCGGGAAGAGACCCAGTACTTC. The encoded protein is CASSKVREETQYF.

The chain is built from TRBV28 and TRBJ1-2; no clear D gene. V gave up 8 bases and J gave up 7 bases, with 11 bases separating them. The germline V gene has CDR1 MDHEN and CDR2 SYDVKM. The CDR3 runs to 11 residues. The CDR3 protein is CASGLGGGYTF. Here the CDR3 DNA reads TGTGCCAGCGGCCTAGGTGGTGGCTACACCTTC.

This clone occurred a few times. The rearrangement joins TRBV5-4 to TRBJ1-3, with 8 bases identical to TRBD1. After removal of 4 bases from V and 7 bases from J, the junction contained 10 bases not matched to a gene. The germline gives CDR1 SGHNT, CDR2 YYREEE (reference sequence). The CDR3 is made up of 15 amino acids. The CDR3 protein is CASSTPGQGANTIYF. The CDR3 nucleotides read TGTGCCAGCAGCACCCCGGGGCAGGGGGCTAACACCATATATTTT.

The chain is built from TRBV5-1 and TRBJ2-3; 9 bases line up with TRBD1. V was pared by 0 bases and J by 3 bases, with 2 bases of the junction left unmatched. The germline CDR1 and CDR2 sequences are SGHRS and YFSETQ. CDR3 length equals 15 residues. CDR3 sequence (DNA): TGCGCCAGCAGCTTGGGGACAGGGGAAACAGATACGCAGTATTTT. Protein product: CASSLGTGETDTQYF.

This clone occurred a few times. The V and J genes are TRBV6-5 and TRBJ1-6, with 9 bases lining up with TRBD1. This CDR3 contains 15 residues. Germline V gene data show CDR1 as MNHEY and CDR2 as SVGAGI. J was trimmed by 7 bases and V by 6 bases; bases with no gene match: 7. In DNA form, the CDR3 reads TGTGCCAGCAGGCACCGGGACAGGGTGAATTCACCCCTCCACTTT. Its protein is CASRHRDRVNSPLHF.